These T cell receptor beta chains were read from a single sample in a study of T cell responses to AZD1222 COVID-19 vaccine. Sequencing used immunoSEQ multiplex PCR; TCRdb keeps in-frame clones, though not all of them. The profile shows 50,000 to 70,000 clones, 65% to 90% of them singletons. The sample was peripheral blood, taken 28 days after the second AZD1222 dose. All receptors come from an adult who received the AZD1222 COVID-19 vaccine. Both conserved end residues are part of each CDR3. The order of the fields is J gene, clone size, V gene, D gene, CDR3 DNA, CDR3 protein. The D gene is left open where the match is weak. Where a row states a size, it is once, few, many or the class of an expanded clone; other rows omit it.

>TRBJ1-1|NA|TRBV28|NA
TGTGCCAGCAGTCCCCTGGGCAGCTTGAACACTGAAGCTTTCTTT
CASSPLGSLNTEAFF
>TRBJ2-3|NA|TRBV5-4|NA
TGTGCCAGCAACTTGGAATCGGGGAGCACAGATACGCAGTATTTT
CASNLESGSTDTQYF
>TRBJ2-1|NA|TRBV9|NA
TGTGCCAGCAGCGCTCCCCTGCTCCCCTACAATGAGCAGTTCTTC
CASSAPLLPYNEQFF
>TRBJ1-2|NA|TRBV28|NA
TGTGCCAGCAGTTTGAAGGGTGGCTACACCTTC
CASSLKGGYTF
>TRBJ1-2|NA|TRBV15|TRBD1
TGTGCCACCAGCAGAGAACGTAACAGGGGTTATGGCTACACCTTC
CATSRERNRGYGYTF
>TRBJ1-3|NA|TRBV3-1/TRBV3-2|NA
TGTGCCAGCAGCCAAGCTCGCACAGGGCTATCGGGAAACACCATATATTTT
CASSQARTGLSGNTIYF
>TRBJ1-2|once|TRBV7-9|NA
TGTGCCAGCAGCTTCGATTTCGGGGATGGCTACACCTTC
CASSFDFGDGYTF
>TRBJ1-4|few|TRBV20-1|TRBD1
TGCCTGGGACAGGGAAACGAAAAACTGTTTTTT
CLGQGNEKLFF
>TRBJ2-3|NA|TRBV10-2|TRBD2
TGCGCCAGCAGTGAAGGAGGACTAGGAACAGATACGCAGTATTTT
CASSEGGLGTDTQYF
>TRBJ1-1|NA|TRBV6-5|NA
TGTGCCAGCAATTCCGGGGGAGTGAACACTGAAGCTTTCTTT
CASNSGGVNTEAFF
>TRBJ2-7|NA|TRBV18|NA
TGTGCCAGCTCACCACTTCATGTGGGACGGCCATACGAGCAGTACTTC
CASSPLHVGRPYEQYF
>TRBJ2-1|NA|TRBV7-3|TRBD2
TGTGCCAGCAGCTCGGGGACTAGCAGGTTCAATGAGCAGTTCTTC
CASSSGTSRFNEQFF
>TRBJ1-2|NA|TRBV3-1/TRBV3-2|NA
TGTGCCAGCAGCCAGGGGGTATACGCTGGCTACACCTTC
CASSQGVYAGYTF
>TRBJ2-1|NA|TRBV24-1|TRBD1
TGTGCCACCAGTGCTTACTTAACCGGGACAGGGTCCAATGAGCAGTTCTTC
CATSAYLTGTGSNEQFF
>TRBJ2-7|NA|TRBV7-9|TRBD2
TGTGCCAGCAGCGAGAGACGACTAGCGGGAGGATGGGCGGTGCAGTACTTC
CASSERRLAGGWAVQYF
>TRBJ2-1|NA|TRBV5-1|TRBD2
TGCGCCAGCAGCGACCAACTAGCGGGAGGGAACAATGAGCAGTTCTTC
CASSDQLAGGNNEQFF
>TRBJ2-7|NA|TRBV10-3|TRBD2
TGTGCCATCAGTGATCTACCGGGACTAGCTAACTACGAGCAGTACTTC
CAISDLPGLANYEQYF
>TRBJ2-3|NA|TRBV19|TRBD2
TGTGCCAGCCGTATGGGCGGGGGGGCAGATACGCAGTATTTT
CASRMGGGADTQYF
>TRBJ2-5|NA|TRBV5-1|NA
TGCGCCAGCGGACCCTCACATTCCCAAGAGACCCAGTACTTC
CASGPSHSQETQYF
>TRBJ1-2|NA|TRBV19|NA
TGTGCCAGTAGAAGGGAGGCTAACTATGGCTACACCTTC
CASRREANYGYTF
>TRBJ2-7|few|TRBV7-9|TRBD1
TGTGCCAGCAGCTCCCCACAGGGGGTAGAGCAGTACTTC
CASSSPQGVEQYF
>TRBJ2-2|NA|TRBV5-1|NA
TGCGCCAGCAGCTTGCGCGGGGCCGGGGAGCTGTTTTTT
CASSLRGAGELFF
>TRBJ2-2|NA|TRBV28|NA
TGTGCCAGCAGTTTCCCTCCGAACACCGGGGAGCTGTTTTTT
CASSFPPNTGELFF
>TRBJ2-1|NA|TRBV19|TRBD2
TGTGCCAGTAGTATCTCGGGACTAATAGATGAGCAGTTCTTC
CASSISGLIDEQFF
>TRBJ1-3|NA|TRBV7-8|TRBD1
TGTGCCAGCAGCTCGGACAGGGAAAACACCATATATTTT
CASSSDRENTIYF
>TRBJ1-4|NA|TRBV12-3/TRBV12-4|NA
TGTGCCAGCAGTTTATCCCCAAATGAAAAACTGTTTTTT
CASSLSPNEKLFF
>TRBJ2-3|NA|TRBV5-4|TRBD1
TGTGCCAGCAGCCGGGACAGTCCAGATACGCAGTATTTT
CASSRDSPDTQYF
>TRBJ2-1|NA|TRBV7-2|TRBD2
TGTGCCAGCAGCTTTCTGGCTAGCGGGGGAGTCTCCTACAATGAGCAGTTCTTC
CASSFLASGGVSYNEQFF
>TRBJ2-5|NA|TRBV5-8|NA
TGTGCCAGCAGCGCCATCACAGGTTACCCAAGGGAGACCCAGTACTTC
CASSAITGYPRETQYF